This TCR beta chain originates from a study of T cell clusters in autoimmune cytopenias. TRB was amplified from 250 ng of peripheral blood genomic DNA per sample. From germline, CDR1 is ENHRY and CDR2 SYGVKD. The CDR3 has 15 residues. Multiplex touch-down PCR amplified TRB using TRB-A and TRB-B pools in one tube. TCRdb reprocessed the multiplex PCR reads and stores each CDR3 protein as one record, lacking DNA. Its clone listing holds 9,500 to 12,000 distinct CDR3 sequences. This sample also belongs to another study, concerning T cell repertoires in aging, cancer and after chemotherapy. That work adds: In healthy donors, age-related TCR diversity loss mainly reflected lost richness.

This receptor was obtained from a human donor in good health. Sequences were obtained from peripheral blood. This chain uses TRBV10-3 with TRBJ2-3; with no DNA, the TCRdb D assignment of TRBD2 cannot be verified. This chain's CDR3 is CAISRLAGSTDTQYF.